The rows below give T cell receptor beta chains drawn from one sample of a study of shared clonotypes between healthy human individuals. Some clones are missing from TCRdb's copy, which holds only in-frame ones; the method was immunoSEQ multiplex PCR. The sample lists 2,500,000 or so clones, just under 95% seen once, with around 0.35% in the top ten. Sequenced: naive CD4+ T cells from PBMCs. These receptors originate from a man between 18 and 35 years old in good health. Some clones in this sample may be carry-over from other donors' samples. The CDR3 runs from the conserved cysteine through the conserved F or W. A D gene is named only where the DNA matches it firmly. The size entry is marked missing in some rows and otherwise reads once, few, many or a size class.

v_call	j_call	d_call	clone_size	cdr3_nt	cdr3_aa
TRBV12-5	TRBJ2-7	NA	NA	TGTGCTAGTATCCGGGACCCGGCGGACGAGCAGTACTTC	CASIRDPADEQYF
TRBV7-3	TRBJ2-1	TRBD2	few	TGTGCCAGCAGCCCGGGACTAGCGGGAGCGCATGAGCAGTTCTTC	CASSPGLAGAHEQFF
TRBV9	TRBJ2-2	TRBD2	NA	TGTGCCAGCAGCGTAGTTAGCGGGAGTTACGCCGGGGAGCTGTTTTTT	CASSVVSGSYAGELFF
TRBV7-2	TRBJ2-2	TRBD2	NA	TGTGCCAGCAGCCCGAGTCGGACTAGGGACACCGGGGAGCTGTTTTTT	CASSPSRTRDTGELFF
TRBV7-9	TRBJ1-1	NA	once	TGTGCCAGCAGCTCTAGGGCAGACATAGGAAAGAACACTGAAGCTTTCTTT	CASSSRADIGKNTEAFF
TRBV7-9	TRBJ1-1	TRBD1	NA	TGTGCCAGCAGCCAAAAACAGGCCAGGGGGACGAAAGCTTTCTTT	CASSQKQARGTKAFF
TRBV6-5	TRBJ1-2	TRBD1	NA	TGTGCCAGCAGTATTACAGGGGTGGGTGGCTACACCTTC	CASSITGVGGYTF
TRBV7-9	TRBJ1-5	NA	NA	TGTGCCAGCGCCGAGGGGTCCCATCAGCCCCAGCATTTT	CASAEGSHQPQHF
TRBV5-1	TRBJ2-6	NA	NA	TGCGCCAGCAGCTTGTCTACTGGGGCCAACGTCCTGACTTTC	CASSLSTGANVLTF
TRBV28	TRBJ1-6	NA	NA	TGTGCCAGCAGTACAAGGGCGCGACCCTATTCACCCCTCCACTTT	CASSTRARPYSPLHF
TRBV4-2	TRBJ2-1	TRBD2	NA	TGTGCCAGCAGCCAGCCCGACGCTACTAGCGGGTCCTACAATGAGCAGTTCTTC	CASSQPDATSGSYNEQFF
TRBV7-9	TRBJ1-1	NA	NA	TGTGCCAGCAGCTTCCGGACTGAAGCTTTCTTT	CASSFRTEAFF
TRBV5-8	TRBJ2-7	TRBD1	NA	TGTGCCAGCAGCCGTGGGACAGCAACATCCTTGGTCTACGAGCAGTACTTC	CASSRGTATSLVYEQYF
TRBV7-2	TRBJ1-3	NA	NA	TGTGCCAGCAGCGATGGAGTGGGAAACACCATATATTTT	CASSDGVGNTIYF
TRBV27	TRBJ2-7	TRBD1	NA	TGTGCCAGCAGTGACCCCGGACAGGGGCTAAACGAGCAGTACTTC	CASSDPGQGLNEQYF
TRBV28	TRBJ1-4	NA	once	TGTGCCAGCGGTTGGGGGGCGGCAACTAATGAAAAACTGTTTTTT	CASGWGAATNEKLFF
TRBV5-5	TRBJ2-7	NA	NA	TGTGCCAGCACGGGACATAATTACGAGCAGTACTTC	CASTGHNYEQYF
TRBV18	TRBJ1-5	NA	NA	TGTGCCAGCTCACCCGCTCTTTATCAGCCCCAGCATTTT	CASSPALYQPQHF
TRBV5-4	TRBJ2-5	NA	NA	TGTGCCAGCAGCCGGGTACCCCGGGAGACCCAGTACTTC	CASSRVPRETQYF
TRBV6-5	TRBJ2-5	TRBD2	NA	TGTGCCAGCCAATCTGGGACTAGCGGGAGCCGTGAGCAGTACTTC	CASQSGTSGSREQYF
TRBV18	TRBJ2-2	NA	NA	TGTGCCAGCACCAGAGGCGGCCCCACCGGGGAGCTGTTTTTT	CASTRGGPTGELFF
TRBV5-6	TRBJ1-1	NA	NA	TGTGCCAGCAGCCCGTCCCGGGACCGTACTGGCACTGAAGCTTTCTTT	CASSPSRDRTGTEAFF
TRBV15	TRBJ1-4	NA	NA	TGTGCCACCAGCATAGGTGGGGGGACAAGTAAGAAACTGTTTTTT	CATSIGGGTSKKLFF
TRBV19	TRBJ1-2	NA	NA	TGTGCCAGTACGACCAGGACGGACCTTGAGGGCTACACCTTC	CASTTRTDLEGYTF
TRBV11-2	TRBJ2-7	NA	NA	TGTGCCAGCAGCAGTGCGGGACACGCTTTTTACGAGCAGTACTTC	CASSSAGHAFYEQYF
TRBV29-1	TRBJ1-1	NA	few	TGCAGCGTTGGGGGCCACGCCACTGAAGCTTTCTTT	CSVGGHATEAFF
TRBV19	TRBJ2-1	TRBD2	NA	TGTGCCAGTAGTATTATTGGGGGAGGGGCCAACAATGAGCAGTTCTTC	CASSIIGGGANNEQFF
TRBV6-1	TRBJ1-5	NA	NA	TGTGCCAGTGGCGTTTCGTCGATCCAGCCCCAGCATTTT	CASGVSSIQPQHF
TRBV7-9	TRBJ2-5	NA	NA	TGTGCCAGCAGCGCCCCGGCCGAAGAGACCCAGTACTTC	CASSAPAEETQYF
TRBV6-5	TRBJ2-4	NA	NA	TGTGCCAGCAGTACGGGACCGAAAAACATTCAGTACTTC	CASSTGPKNIQYF
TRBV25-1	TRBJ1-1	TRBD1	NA	TGTGCCAGCAGTGACCCCCGGGACAGCAAGAACACTGAAGCTTTCTTT	CASSDPRDSKNTEAFF
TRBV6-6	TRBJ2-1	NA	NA	TGTGCCAGCAGACCCGGACAGCACAATGAGCAGTTCTTC	CASRPGQHNEQFF
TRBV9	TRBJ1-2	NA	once	TGTGCCAGCAGCCAGGACAGATATGGCTACACCTTC	CASSQDRYGYTF
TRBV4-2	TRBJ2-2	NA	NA	TGTGCCAGCACCGGAGCCGCCGCGAACACCGGGGAGCTGTTTTTT	CASTGAAANTGELFF
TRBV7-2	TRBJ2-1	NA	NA	TGTGCCAGCAGGGGGATTTGGAATGAGCAGTTCTTC	CASRGIWNEQFF
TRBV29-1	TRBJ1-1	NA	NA	TGCAGCGTTGCAAAAGGGGCCCCGGGAACTGAAGCTTTCTTT	CSVAKGAPGTEAFF